In this sample, the clone carrying this T cell receptor (beta chain) turned up many times. Germline CDR1 MGHDK, CDR2 SYGVNS. V lost 6 bases to trimming and J lost 9 bases; unmatched junction nucleotides: 11. The CDR3 has 14 amino acids. The sample comes from a study of metastatic and nonmetastatic thyroid tumors. In the study overall: Repertoires from blood and tumor or nodule tissue of malignant and benign thyroid patients were compared.

Using MiXCR, TCRdb reanalyzed the PCR reads. The repertoire holds around 26,000 clones, with 15% to 20% as singletons. Patients underwent thyroid surgery, and none had received any treatment before it. This receptor was identified in a male donor with papillary thyroid cancer or a benign thyroid nodule (not recorded which). Some clones in this sample may be carry-over from other donors' samples. The V and J genes are TRBV25-1 and TRBJ1-5, with 7 bases lining up with TRBD1. The sequenced material came from blood. The CDR3: CASSEGQILSPQHF. The CDR3, as DNA: TGTGCCAGCAGCGAGGGACAGATCCTTTCGCCCCAGCATTTT.